This section outlines one T cell receptor beta chain sequence together with its context. The sample belongs to a study of T cell responses to AZD1222 COVID-19 vaccine. Repertoires were generated with immunoSEQ multiplex PCR, while TCRdb's copy carries only in-frame clones and drops some. The repertoire holds 70,000 to 95,000 clones, with about 88% as singletons. This CDR3 spans 15 amino acids. Germline loops: CDR1 MNHEY, CDR2 SMNVEV (reference sequence). After removal of 5 bases from V and 6 bases from J, the junction contained 6 bases not matched to a gene. The starting material was peripheral blood, obtained 28 days after the second AZD1222 dose. This sequence originates from an adult who received the AZD1222 COVID-19 vaccine. The chain joins TRBV27 to TRBJ1-5; TRBD1 aligns across 11 bases. As DNA, the CDR3 is TGTGCCAGCAGTCTGGGGACAGGGGGAGGTCAGCCCCAGCATTTT. This sequence encodes CASSLGTGGGQPQHF.